This T cell receptor (beta chain) was recorded in a study of cytomegalovirus exposure and HLA in healthy donors. On the study more broadly: Counted in an early data release were tens of millions of unique TCRs from HLA-typed donors. Study-wide results and limits: Most TCR sequences showed up rarely, but some public TCRs showed up in many donors. Links to common viral pathogens appeared, in a later analysis, for several of the most significant clusters.

For this clone: Its cognate antigen is unknown.

60 Vbeta and 13 Jbeta primers were used in PCR. Repertoires were generated with immunoSEQ multiplex PCR, while TCRdb's copy carries only in-frame clones and drops some. This table has under 150,000 clones, 85% to 90% appearing once. V lost 6 bases to trimming and J lost 1 base; unmatched junction nucleotides: 6. The CDR3 is 15 residues long. Germline CDR1 reads SNHLY; CDR2 reads FYNNEI. The genes are TRBV2 and TRBJ2-4; TRBD2 agrees at 7 bases. Sequencing was done on a sample of PBMCs. This receptor was obtained from a woman aged 25 to 39 in good health and CMV-seronegative. CDR3 DNA: TGTGCCAGCAGGGACGGGGGGAACGCCAAAAACATTCAGTACTTC. Amino acids: CASRDGGNAKNIQYF.